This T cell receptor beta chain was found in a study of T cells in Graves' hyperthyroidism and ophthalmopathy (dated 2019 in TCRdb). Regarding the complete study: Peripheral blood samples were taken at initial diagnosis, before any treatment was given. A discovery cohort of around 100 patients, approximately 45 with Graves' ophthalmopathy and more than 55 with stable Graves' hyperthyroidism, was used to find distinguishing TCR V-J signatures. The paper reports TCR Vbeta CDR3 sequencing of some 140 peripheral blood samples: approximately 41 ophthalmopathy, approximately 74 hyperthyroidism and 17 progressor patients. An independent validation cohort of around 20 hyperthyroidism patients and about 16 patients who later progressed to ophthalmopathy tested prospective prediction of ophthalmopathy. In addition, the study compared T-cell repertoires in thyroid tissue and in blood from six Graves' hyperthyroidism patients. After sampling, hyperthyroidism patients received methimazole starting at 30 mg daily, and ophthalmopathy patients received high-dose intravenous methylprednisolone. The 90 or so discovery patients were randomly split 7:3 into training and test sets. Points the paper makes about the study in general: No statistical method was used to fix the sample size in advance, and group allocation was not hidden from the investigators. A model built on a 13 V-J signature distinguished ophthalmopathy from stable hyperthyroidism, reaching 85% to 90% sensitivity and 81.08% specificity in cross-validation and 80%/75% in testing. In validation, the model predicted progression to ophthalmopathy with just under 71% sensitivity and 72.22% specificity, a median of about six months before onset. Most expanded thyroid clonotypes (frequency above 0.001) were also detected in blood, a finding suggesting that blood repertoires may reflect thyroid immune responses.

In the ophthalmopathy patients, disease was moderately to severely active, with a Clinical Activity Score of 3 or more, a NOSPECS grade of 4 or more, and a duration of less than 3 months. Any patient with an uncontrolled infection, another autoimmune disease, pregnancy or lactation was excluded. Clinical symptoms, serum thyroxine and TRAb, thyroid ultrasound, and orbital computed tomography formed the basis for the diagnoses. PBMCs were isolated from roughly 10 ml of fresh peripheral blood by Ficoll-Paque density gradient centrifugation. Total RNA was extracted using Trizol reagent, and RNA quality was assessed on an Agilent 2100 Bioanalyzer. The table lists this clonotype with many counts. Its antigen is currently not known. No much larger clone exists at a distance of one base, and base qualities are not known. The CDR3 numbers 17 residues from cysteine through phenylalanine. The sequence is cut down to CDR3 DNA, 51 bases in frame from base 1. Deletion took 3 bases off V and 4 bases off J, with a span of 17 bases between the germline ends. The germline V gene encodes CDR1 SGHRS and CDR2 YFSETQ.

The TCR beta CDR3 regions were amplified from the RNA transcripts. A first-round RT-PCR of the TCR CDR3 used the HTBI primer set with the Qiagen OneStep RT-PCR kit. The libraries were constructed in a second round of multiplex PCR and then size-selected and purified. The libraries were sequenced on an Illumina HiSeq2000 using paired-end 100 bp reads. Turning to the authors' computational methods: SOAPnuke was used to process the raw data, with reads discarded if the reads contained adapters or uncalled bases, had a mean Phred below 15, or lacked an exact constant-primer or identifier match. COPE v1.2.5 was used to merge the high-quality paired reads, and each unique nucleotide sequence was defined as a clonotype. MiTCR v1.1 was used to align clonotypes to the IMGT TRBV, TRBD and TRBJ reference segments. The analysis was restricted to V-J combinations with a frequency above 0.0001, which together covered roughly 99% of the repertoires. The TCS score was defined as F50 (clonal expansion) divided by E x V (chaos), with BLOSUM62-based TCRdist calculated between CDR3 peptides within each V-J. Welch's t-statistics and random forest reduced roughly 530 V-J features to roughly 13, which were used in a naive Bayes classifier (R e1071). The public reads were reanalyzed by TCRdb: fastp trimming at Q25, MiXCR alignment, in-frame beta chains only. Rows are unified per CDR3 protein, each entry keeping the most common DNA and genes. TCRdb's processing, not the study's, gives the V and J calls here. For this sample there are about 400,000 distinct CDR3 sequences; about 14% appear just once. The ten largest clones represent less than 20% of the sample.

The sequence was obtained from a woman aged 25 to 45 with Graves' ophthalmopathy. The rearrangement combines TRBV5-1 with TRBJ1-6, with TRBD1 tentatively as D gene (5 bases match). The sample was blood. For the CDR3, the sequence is CASSSGGSGGYNSPLHF. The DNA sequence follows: TGCGCCAGCAGCTCGGGGGGGAGCGGAGGGTATAATTCACCCCTCCACTTT.